These 16 T cell receptor beta chains share one sample of origin, sequenced in a study of regulatory T cells in long-lasting Graves disease. Sequencing libraries for TCR beta were prepared with iRepertoire HTBI primers and Arm-PCR of CDR3 regions. TCRdb independently ran MiXCR on the multiplex PCR reads; one entry per CDR3 protein. The data contain hundreds of thousands of distinct CDR3 sequences, roughly a sixth of them singletons. As for time point: newly diagnosed GD, antithyroid drugs for less than 3 months. Extracted PBMC RNA gave rise to the TCR library. In addition, the sample was reused for a study of T cells in Graves' hyperthyroidism and ophthalmopathy.

Sequencing used peripheral blood mononuclear cells (PBMCs), obtained at new diagnosis, from a patient treated with antithyroid drugs. These receptors all stem from a man between 35 and 55 years old with Graves disease.

The chain couples TRBV28 to TRBJ2-7; TRBD2 matches 8 bases. The CDR3 extends over 15 amino acids. The V gene end was trimmed by 5 bases and the J gene end by 3 bases; junction bases not matched to a gene: 9. From germline, CDR1 is MDHEN and CDR2 SYDVKM. CDR3 nucleotide sequence: TGTGCCAGCAGTCCTAGGGAGCGGGGGTTCTACGAGCAGTACTTC. Translation: CASSPRERGFYEQYF.

This clonotype was recorded many times. V usage is TRBV20-1 and J usage is TRBJ2-3; 10 bases fit TRBD1. Germline V lookup: CDR1 DFQATT, CDR2 SNEGSKA (reference sequence). The CDR3 extends over 14 amino acids. The CDR3 DNA follows: TGCAGACCCGGACAGGGGGGTGGCACAGATACGCAGTATTTT. Amino acid sequence: CRPGQGGGTDTQYF.

As concerns this clonotype: One base separates it from a far larger clone, so it is likely a read error. This chain links TRBV7-2 with TRBJ2-7, with 7 bases identical to TRBD1. Germline V gene lookup returns CDR1 SGHTA and CDR2 FQGNSA. This CDR3 comprises 15 residues. Trimming took 3 bases from V and 7 from J; bases not matched to a gene: 12. CDR3 sequence (DNA): TGTGCCAGCAGCTTTTGGGACAGTGATAACAATGAGCAGTACTTC. Its translation: CASSFWDSDNNEQYF.

This clonotype was found a few times. The J gene is TRBJ2-7, the V gene TRBV27; 10 positions match TRBD1. The CDR3 length is 14 residues. The germline V gene encodes CDR1 MNHEY and CDR2 SMNVEV (reference sequence). V trimming: 6 bases; J trimming: 0 bases; junction bases outside the gene matches: 2. The CDR3 DNA sequence: TGTGCCAGCAGGGGGGACAGGGGCTCCTACGAGCAGTACTTC. Residues: CASRGDRGSYEQYF.

This clonotype has at least ten counts. The genes are TRBV20-1 and TRBJ2-1; the match to TRBD1 covers 9 bases. Germline V gene lookup returns CDR1 DFQATT and CDR2 SNEGSKA (reference sequence). The CDR3 spans 15 residues. J was trimmed by 7 bases and V by 5 bases; bases with no gene match: 12. CDR3 residues: CSARSRDRVRNEQFF. CDR3 sequence (DNA): TGCAGTGCTCGATCCCGGGACAGGGTCCGGAATGAGCAGTTCTTC.

J is TRBJ1-2 and V is TRBV5-8; no firm D call. V lost 0 bases to trimming and J lost 7 bases, with 7 bases between them. The length of the CDR3 is 12 residues. Germline V gene sequence: CDR1 SGHTS, CDR2 YDEGEE. Written as DNA, the CDR3 is TGTGCCAGCAGCTTGGACAAGAGTGGCTACACCTTC. This sequence encodes CASSLDKSGYTF.

As regards this clonotype: A far larger clone lies a single base away; this is likely a read error. The V and J genes are TRBV28 and TRBJ2-7; TRBD2 matches 10 bases. J was trimmed by 7 bases and V by 5 bases; bases with no gene match: 14. Germline V gives CDR1 MDHEN, CDR2 SYDVKM. The CDR3 is made up of 16 amino acids. CDR3 sequence reads: CASSKAGGISYNEQYF. CDR3 sequence (DNA): TGTGCCAGCAGTAAAGCGGGGGGGATCTCCTACAATGAGCAGTACTTC.

V gene TRBV6-1 combines with J gene TRBJ1-2; possibly TRBD1 for D (5 bases). V gave up 7 bases and J gave up 7 bases, with 16 bases separating them. This CDR3 comprises 13 residues. The germline V gene has CDR1 MNHNS and CDR2 SASEGT. This CDR3 reads CASNDRAGSGYTF. CDR3 nucleotide sequence: TGTGCCAGCAATGACCGGGCAGGGTCTGGCTACACCTTC.

As for this clonotype: A much larger clonotype is one base distant, so this may be a read error. This chain uses TRBV29-1 with TRBJ2-1; the D call may be TRBD1 or TRBD2 (5 bases each). Trimming took 7 bases from V and 4 from J, leaving 23 bases between them. CDR1 SQVTM and CDR2 ANQGSEA come from the germline V gene. The CDR3 is 16 amino acids. The CDR3 DNA is TGCAGCGGACGAACCGGGGCAGGAAACTCATACAATGAGCAGTTCTTC. Translated: CSGRTGAGNSYNEQFF.

On this clonotype: With a much larger clone just one base away, this may be a read error. The chain has TRBV7-2 and TRBJ2-7; the D gene is possibly TRBD1 (6 bases). The CDR3 loop spans 16 amino acids. V lost 2 bases to trimming and J lost 6 bases, with 20 bases between them. Germline V gene sequence: CDR1 SGHTA, CDR2 FQGNSA. The CDR3 sequence is CASSLYGRTALCEQYF. The CDR3 DNA is TGTGCCAGCAGCTTATACGGACGGACAGCACTCTGCGAGCAGTACTTC.

This chain connects TRBV7-2 to TRBJ2-7, with D unclear. The CDR3 consists of 14 residues. Trimming removed 5 bases from V and 0 bases from J, with 11 bases in between. Per germline, CDR1 SGHTA and CDR2 FQGNSA. The CDR3 sequence: CASSEGPDSYEQYF. The CDR3 nucleotides are TGTGCCAGCAGCGAAGGCCCAGACTCCTACGAGCAGTACTTC.

This clonotype was recorded at least ten times. V usage is TRBV12-3 or TRBV12-4 and J usage is TRBJ1-1; maybe TRBD1 (6 bases). The CDR3 runs to 15 residues. The germline V and J ends were trimmed by 6 bases and 3 bases, with 17 bases remaining between them. CDR3 DNA sequence: TGTGCCAGCAGATTGCAGGGGCGCCCCGACACTGAAGCTTTCTTT. It translates to CASRLQGRPDTEAFF.

This clonotype has a count of ten or more. The chain recombines TRBV12-3 or TRBV12-4 with TRBJ2-7; D is ambiguous. This CDR3 region has 15 residues. Trimming shortened V by 3 bases and J by 3 bases, and 15 bases separated the two germline ends. The CDR3 loop is CASSFLTSGIYEQYF. The CDR3 DNA is TGTGCCAGCAGTTTCTTGACATCCGGCATCTACGAGCAGTACTTC.

The chain joins TRBV20-1 to TRBJ1-5, with 7 nucleotides matching TRBD1. There are 14 residues in the CDR3. Germline V gene data show CDR1 as DFQATT and CDR2 as SNEGSKA (reference sequence). With 5 bases clipped from V and 3 bases from J, the junction kept 7 bases outside the gene matches. In DNA form, the CDR3 reads TGCAGTGCTTCTCAGGGGGTTGCCAATCAGCCCCAGCATTTT. It translates to CSASQGVANQPQHF.

Note on this clonotype: A much larger clone lies one base from this, so it may be a read error. The CDR3 loop reads CAGKEGETQYF. The CDR3, as DNA: TGTGCCGGCAAAGAAGGGGAGACCCAGTACTTC. This sequence joins TRBV2 and TRBJ2-3, with no clear D. TRBJ2-5 matches the DNA end more closely, so the J call is doubtful. Germline lookup yields CDR1 SNHLY and CDR2 FYNNEI. The CDR3 length is 11 residues.

This clonotype was seen a few times. This chain links TRBV7-2 with TRBJ1-5, with D uncertain. Germline loops: CDR1 SGHTA, CDR2 FQGNSA. This CDR3 comprises 13 residues. Deletions cut 8 bases from V and 5 bases from J, with 13 bases between. The CDR3 is CASGVDTYQPQHF. The CDR3 nucleotides read TGTGCCAGCGGCGTAGACACTTATCAGCCCCAGCATTTT.